This T cell receptor beta chain is from a study of blood T cell repertoires in COVID-19. In its sample, this clone was seen once. Authors' processing steps: How many nucleated cells were present was estimated from reference gene primer amplification. Some clones are missing from TCRdb's copy, which holds only in-frame ones; the method was immunoSEQ multiplex PCR. The V and J calls and the clone size are those of that table, but D and trimming were determined from the DNA. The repertoire consists of 90,000 to 120,000 clones, with roughly nine tenths occurring once and the leading ten covering roughly 5.3%. CDR1 is SEHNR and CDR2 is FQNEAQ in the germline V gene (reference sequence). V lost 5 bases and J lost 6; bases outside the gene matches: 10. The CDR3 sequence is 15 residues long.

Sequenced sample: peripheral blood. The sequence came from a human donor in a cohort sampled during active COVID-19. The V call is TRBV7-9, the J call TRBJ2-3; 8 bases line up with TRBD2. The CDR3 here is CASSPSGGQMDTQYF. CDR3 DNA: TGTGCCAGCAGCCCCTCGGGGGGGCAAATGGATACGCAGTATTTT. Full variable domain (remainder filled in from reference TRBV7-9 and TRBJ2-3): DTGVSQNPRHKITKRGQNVTFRCDPISEHNRLYWYRQTLGQGPEFLTYFQNEAQLEKSRLLSDRFSAERPKGSFSTLEIQRTEQGDSAMYLCASSPSGGQMDTQYFGPGTRLTVL.